This TCR beta chain was sequenced during a study of CD8+ T cells in alopecia areata. Study background: Scoring treated patients' severity relied on the percentage of scalp area affected. The study, taken as a whole, reports: Since there was just one nonresponder, nobody can yet say how baseline CD8+ expansion ties to response. The study found that many expanded lesional clones persisted in scalp and blood during tofacitinib. Compared with mice, patients displayed less clear TCR sharing, possibly for HLA-related reasons.

V dropped 0 bases and J dropped 8 bases, with 8 bases sitting between them. Looked up from germline, CDR1 is MNHEY and CDR2 is SVGAGI. The CDR3 totals 13 residues. As regards this clone: Its cognate antigen is unknown.

It was cDNA, reverse transcribed from extracted RNA, that served as the sequencing template. The table came from immunoSEQ multiplex PCR; TCRdb's copy has only in-frame clones and leaves some out. The sample includes about 4,300 clones, less than 80% of them seen just once. Treatment defined: oral pan-JAK inhibitor, 5-10 mg twice daily. Peripheral blood and lesional scalp punch biopsies were taken from alopecia areata patients. The clonotype comes from a human donor with alopecia areata. The rearrangement joins TRBV6-5 to TRBJ2-1; no reliable D call. The source material was skin, sampled at week 24, from a patient treated with tofacitinib. CDR3 bases: TGTGCCAGCAGTTACTCGAACGCGGATGAGCAGTTCTTC. Translated: CASSYSNADEQFF.